Below are 4 T cell receptor beta chains sequenced from a single sample in a study of blood T cell repertoires in COVID-19. Generated by immunoSEQ multiplex PCR, the TCRdb table keeps only in-frame clones and is missing some. The table has around 70,000 clones, around 90% seen once. Source material: peripheral blood. The receptor source for this set is a woman of 80 years or more with active or convalescent COVID-19.

The chain joins TRBV2 to TRBJ2-2; D remains unclear. V gave up 8 bases and J gave up 0 bases, with 16 bases separating them. Germline CDR1 and CDR2: SNHLY and FYNNEI. CDR3 length: 16 amino acids. The CDR3 DNA reads TGTGCCAGCCGTCCAGTCCGAATCGCGAACACCGGGGAGCTGTTTTTT. Amino acids: CASRPVRIANTGELFF.

The chain is built from TRBV12-3 or TRBV12-4 and TRBJ2-3; D remains ambiguous. Trimming pared 3 bases from V and 6 bases from J, leaving 10 bases between. The CDR3 sequence is 13 residues long. The DNA for the CDR3 is TGTGCCAGCAGTTTGATAAGTACTGATACGCAGTATTTT. Its translation: CASSLISTDTQYF.

This sequence joins TRBV28 and TRBJ1-1, with D perhaps matching TRBD1 (6 bases). Germline V gives CDR1 MDHEN, CDR2 SYDVKM. Deletions cut 7 bases from V and 1 base from J, with 13 bases between. This CDR3 region has 14 residues. The CDR3 DNA sequence: TGTGCCAGCAAACCCGGGGGGCCGAACACTGAAGCTTTCTTT. Its translation is CASKPGGPNTEAFF.

This clone came up a few times. This chain links TRBV7-2 with TRBJ2-3; the D is unclear. CDR3 length: 14 residues. The germline CDR1 and CDR2 sequences are SGHTA and FQGNSA. Trimming cost V 5 bases and J 0 bases, with 9 bases left between them. The CDR3 DNA is TGTGCCAGCAGCGTTCTAATCAGCACAGATACGCAGTATTTT. Protein sequence: CASSVLISTDTQYF.